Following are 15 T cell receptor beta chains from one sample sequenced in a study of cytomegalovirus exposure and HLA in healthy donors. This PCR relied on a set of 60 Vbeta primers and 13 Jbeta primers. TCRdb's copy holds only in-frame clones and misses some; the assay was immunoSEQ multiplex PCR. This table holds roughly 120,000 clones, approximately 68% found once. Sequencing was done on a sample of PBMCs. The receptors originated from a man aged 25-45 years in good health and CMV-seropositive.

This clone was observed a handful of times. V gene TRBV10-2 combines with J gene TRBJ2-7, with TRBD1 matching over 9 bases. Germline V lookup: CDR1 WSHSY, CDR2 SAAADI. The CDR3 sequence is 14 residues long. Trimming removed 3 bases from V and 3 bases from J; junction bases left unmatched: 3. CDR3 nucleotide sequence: TGCGCCAGCAGTGAAGGGACAGGGCTCTACGAGCAGTACTTC. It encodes CASSEGTGLYEQYF.

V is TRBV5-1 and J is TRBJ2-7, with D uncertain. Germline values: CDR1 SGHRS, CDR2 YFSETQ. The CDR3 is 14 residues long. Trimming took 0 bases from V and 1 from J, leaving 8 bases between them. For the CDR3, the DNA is TGCGCCAGCAGCTTGGTGTCTAGATCCTACGAGCAGTACTTC. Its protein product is CASSLVSRSYEQYF. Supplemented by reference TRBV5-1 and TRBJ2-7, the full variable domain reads KAGVTQTPRYLIKTRGQQVTLSCSPISGHRSVSWYQQTPGQGLQFLFEYFSETQRNKGNFPGRFSGRQFSNSRSEMNVSTLELGDSALYLCASSLVSRSYEQYFGPGTRLTVT.

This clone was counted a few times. CDR3 region: CASSTVDNQETQYF. The CDR3 DNA follows: TGTGCCAGCAGCACTGTCGACAACCAAGAGACCCAGTACTTC. The J gene is TRBJ2-5, the V gene TRBV7-2; no reliable D call. The CDR3 sequence is 14 residues long. Trimming took 5 bases from V and 0 from J, leaving 10 bases between them. Germline CDR1 SGHTA, CDR2 FQGNSA.

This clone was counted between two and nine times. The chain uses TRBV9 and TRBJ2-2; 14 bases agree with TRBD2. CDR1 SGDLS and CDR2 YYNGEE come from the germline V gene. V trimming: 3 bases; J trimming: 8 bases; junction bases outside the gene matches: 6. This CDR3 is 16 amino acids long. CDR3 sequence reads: CASSGGLAGDSGELFF. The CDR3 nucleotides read TGTGCCAGCAGCGGGGGACTAGCGGGAGATTCTGGGGAGCTGTTTTTT.

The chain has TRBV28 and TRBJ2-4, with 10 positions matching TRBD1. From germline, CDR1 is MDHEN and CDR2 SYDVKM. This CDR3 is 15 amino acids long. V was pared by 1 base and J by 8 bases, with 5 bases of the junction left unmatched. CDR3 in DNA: TGTGCCAGCAGTTTATTCCGGGACAGGGGTTACATTCAGTACTTC. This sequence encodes CASSLFRDRGYIQYF.

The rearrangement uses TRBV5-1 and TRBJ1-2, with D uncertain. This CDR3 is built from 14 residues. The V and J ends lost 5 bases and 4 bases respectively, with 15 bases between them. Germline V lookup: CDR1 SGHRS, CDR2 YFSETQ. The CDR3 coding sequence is TGCGCCAGCAGTTCGGAGGGCAGGAGCTATGGCTACACCTTC. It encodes CASSSEGRSYGYTF.

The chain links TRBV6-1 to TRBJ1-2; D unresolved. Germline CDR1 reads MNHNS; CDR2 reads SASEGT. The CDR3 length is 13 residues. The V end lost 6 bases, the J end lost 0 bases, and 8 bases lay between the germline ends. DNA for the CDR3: TGTGCCAGCAGGGGCCCCTCTAACTATGGCTACACCTTC. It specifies CASRGPSNYGYTF.

The CDR3 region is CASSSPGGPPLGRQYF. The CDR3 nucleotides read TGTGCCAGCAGCTCCCCTGGCGGGCCTCCCCTCGGCAGGCAGTATTTT. This chain connects TRBV7-8 to TRBJ2-3; a possible D gene is TRBD2 (5 bases). The CDR3 loop spans 16 amino acids. V shed 4 bases and J shed 11 bases, with 25 bases lying between them. Per germline, CDR1 SGHVS and CDR2 FQNEAQ.

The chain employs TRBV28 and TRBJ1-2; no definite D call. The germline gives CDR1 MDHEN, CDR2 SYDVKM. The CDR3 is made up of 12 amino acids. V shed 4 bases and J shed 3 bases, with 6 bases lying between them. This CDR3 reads CASSSPDYGYTF. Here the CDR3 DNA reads TGTGCCAGCAGTTCCCCGGACTATGGCTACACCTTC.

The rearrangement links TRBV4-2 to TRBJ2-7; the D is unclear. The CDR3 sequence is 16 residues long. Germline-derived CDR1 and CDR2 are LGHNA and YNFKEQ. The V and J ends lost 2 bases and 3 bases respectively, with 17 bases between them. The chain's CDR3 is CASSQRPSTADYEQYF. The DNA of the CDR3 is TGTGCCAGCAGCCAAAGGCCCAGTACGGCGGACTACGAGCAGTACTTC.

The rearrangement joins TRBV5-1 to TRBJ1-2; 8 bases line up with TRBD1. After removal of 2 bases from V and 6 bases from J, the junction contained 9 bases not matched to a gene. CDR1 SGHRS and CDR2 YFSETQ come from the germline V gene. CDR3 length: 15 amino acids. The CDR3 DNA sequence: TGCGCCAGCAGCTTCAGTCAGGGGGCGTGGGATGGCTACACCTTC. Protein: CASSFSQGAWDGYTF.

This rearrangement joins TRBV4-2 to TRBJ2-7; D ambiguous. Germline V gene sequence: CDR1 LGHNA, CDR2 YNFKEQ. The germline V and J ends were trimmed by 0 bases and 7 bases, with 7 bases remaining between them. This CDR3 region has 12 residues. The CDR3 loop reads CASSQDLREQYF. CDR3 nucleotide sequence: TGTGCCAGCAGCCAAGATCTAAGAGAGCAGTACTTC.

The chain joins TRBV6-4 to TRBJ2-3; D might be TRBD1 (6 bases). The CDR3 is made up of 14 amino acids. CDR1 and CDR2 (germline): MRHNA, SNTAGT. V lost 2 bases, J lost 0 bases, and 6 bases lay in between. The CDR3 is CASSDDRSTDTQYF. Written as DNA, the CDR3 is TGTGCCAGCAGTGACGACAGGAGCACAGATACGCAGTATTTT.

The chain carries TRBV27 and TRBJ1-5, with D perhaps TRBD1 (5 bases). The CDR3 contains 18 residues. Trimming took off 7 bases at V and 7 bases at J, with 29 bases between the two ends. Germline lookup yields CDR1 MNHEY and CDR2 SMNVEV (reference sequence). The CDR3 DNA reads TGTGCCAGCATGTCGACCAACCCACGACAGATCGCCAGCCAGCCCCAGCATTTT. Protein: CASMSTNPRQIASQPQHF.

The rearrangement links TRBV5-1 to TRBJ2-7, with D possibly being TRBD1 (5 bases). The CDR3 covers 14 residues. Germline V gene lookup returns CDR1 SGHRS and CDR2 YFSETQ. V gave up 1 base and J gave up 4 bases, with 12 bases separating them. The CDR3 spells CASSLRQGSYEQYF. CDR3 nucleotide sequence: TGCGCCAGCAGCTTGAGGCAGGGTTCGTACGAGCAGTACTTC.